A single sample is the source of the 5 T cell receptor beta chains below, sequenced in a study of cytomegalovirus exposure and HLA in healthy donors. Use of 60 Vbeta and 13 Jbeta primers characterized the PCR. TCRdb's copy holds only in-frame clones and misses some; the assay was immunoSEQ multiplex PCR. This table holds approximately 120,000 clones, under 90% found once. Sequenced input: PBMCs. The origin of the receptors is a woman between 40 and 55 years old in good health and CMV-seropositive.

The rearrangement joins TRBV15 to TRBJ1-2, with TRBD1 matching 7 bases. CDR3 size: 14 residues. V lost 1 base and J lost 10; bases outside the gene matches: 9. Germline V gene data show CDR1 as LNHNV and CDR2 as YYDKDF (reference sequence). CDR3 protein: CATSRGTGQQNYTF. The CDR3, as DNA: TGTGCCACCAGCAGAGGGACGGGACAGCAGAACTACACCTTC.

Comments on this clone: As the CDR3 is not closed by the conserved phenylalanine or tryptophan, this likely results from a read error. J is TRBJ1-2 and V is TRBV4-3; no clear D. V gave up 1 base and J gave up 4 bases, with 13 bases separating them. The CDR3 is 15 amino acids. Per the germline V gene, CDR1 is LGHNA and CDR2 is YSLEER. The CDR3 region has the DNA TGCGCCAGCAGCCAAGTCGGCGGGGAGGGCTATGGCTACACCCTC. Translating gives CASSQVGGEGYGYTL.

The chain is built from TRBV9 and TRBJ1-5; 10 nucleotides align to TRBD1. The trim removed 3 bases at V and 6 bases at J, leaving 6 bases unmatched. CDR1 and CDR2 from the germline V gene are SGDLS and YYNGEE. The CDR3 runs to 15 residues. Here the CDR3 reads CASSGSGTGVQPQHF. The CDR3 nucleotides read TGTGCCAGCAGCGGATCCGGGACAGGGGTTCAGCCCCAGCATTTT.

The chain carries TRBV18 and TRBJ2-7, with 8 nucleotides matching TRBD2. CDR1 is KGHSH, CDR2 LQKENI, per germline. The CDR3 consists of 15 residues. The J segment lost 0 bases and the V segment lost 5 bases, leaving 6 bases of the junction unmatched. The CDR3 here is CASSITSGTSYEQYF. In DNA form, the CDR3 reads TGTGCCAGCTCAATCACTAGCGGAACCTCCTACGAGCAGTACTTC.

CDR3 residues: CASRLRGQTGMMDGYTF. DNA of the CDR3: TGTGCCAGCAGACTTAGGGGACAAACAGGGATGATGGATGGCTACACCTTC. The chain recombines TRBV27 with TRBJ1-2; tentative D call: TRBD1 (6 bases). V lost 6 bases, J lost 6 bases, and 26 bases lay in between. The length of the CDR3 is 17 residues. Germline V gene data show CDR1 as MNHEY and CDR2 as SMNVEV (reference sequence).